This TCR beta chain stems from a study of T cells after yellow fever vaccination. Broader study findings: FACS-sorted repertoires could contain abundant clonotypes contaminating from the bulk population. CD4 and CD8 compartments shared a small share of clonotypes, likely from convergent recombination. Most primary-vaccination clones reappeared after the booster (more than 95% CD4, roughly 88% CD8).

V lost 0 bases and J 2 bases, leaving 12 bases between the germline ends. The CDR3 covers 15 residues. The germline V gene encodes CDR1 SGDLS and CDR2 YYNGEE. Remarks on this clonotype: Its antigen is unidentified.

Researchers made TCR cDNA using 5'RACE template switching, and this step added a universal primer site and UMIs. TCRdb independently ran MiXCR on the 5' RACE reads; one entry per CDR3 protein. In the table there are 450,000 to 600,000 distinct CDR3 sequences, about 15% of which are singletons. The chain links TRBV9 to TRBJ2-7, with a weak D call TRBD2 (6 bases). The receptor comes from a man aged 18 to 29 who received the YFV17D yellow fever vaccine. This sample comprised PBMCs, obtained 4 to 6 days after the first yellow fever vaccination. The CDR3 sequence is CASSVGGVSPYEQYF. The DNA for the CDR3 is TGTGCCAGCAGCGTAGGGGGGGTAAGTCCCTACGAGCAGTACTTC.